The 7 T cell receptor beta chains below all came from one sample that was sequenced in a study of cytomegalovirus exposure and HLA in healthy donors. The PCR contained 60 Vbeta and 13 Jbeta primers. The data were produced by immunoSEQ multiplex PCR, yet TCRdb's version contains in-frame clones alone and is incomplete. The table for this sample gives 100,000 to 150,000 clones. The specimen sequenced was PBMCs. These TCRs come from a woman aged 40 to 55 in good health and CMV-seropositive.

This sequence joins TRBV25-1 and TRBJ2-3; 7 positions match TRBD2. Germline values: CDR1 MGHDK, CDR2 SYGVNS. J lost 6 bases, V lost 5 bases, and 8 bases had no gene match. The CDR3 consists of 14 residues. The DNA for the CDR3 is TGTGCCAGCAGTATAGGCGGGAGATCCGATACGCAGTATTTT. Protein product: CASSIGGRSDTQYF.

V is TRBV6-5 and J is TRBJ2-7, with no clear D. The CDR3 has 11 amino acids. Between the trimmed V and J ends, which lost 6 bases and 5 bases, there was a span of 8 bases. Per the germline V gene, CDR1 is MNHEY and CDR2 is SVGAGI. CDR3 sequence (DNA): TGTGCCAGCAGCTATCTGGACGAGCAGTACTTC. This codes for CASSYLDEQYF.

V usage is TRBV7-5 and J usage is TRBJ2-1; no check of the table's D call, TRBD2, against the DNA was made. TRBV7-5 is a pseudogene segment. This CDR3 spans 19 amino acids. CDR3 sequence reads: CARSLAGLADTSSYNEQFF. The CDR3 DNA sequence: TGTGCCAGAAGCTTGGCGGGACTAGCGGACACGAGCTCCTACAATGAGCAGTTCTTC.

The V and J genes are TRBV5-6 and TRBJ1-1, with unresolved D. This CDR3 has 12 amino acids. The ends were cut back, 4 bases at V and 5 bases at J, with 9 bases in the middle. Germline loops: CDR1 SGHDT, CDR2 YYEEEE. In DNA form, the CDR3 reads TGTGCCAGCAGCCACGGGTTGACTGAAGCTTTCTTT. It encodes CASSHGLTEAFF.

The rearrangement joins TRBV13 to TRBJ2-7; TRBD2 aligns across 13 bases. CDR3 size: 17 residues. Trimming at V came to 7 bases and at J to 6 bases, leaving 15 bases not matched to a gene. In germline, CDR1 is PRHDT, CDR2 FYEKMQ (reference sequence). The CDR3 DNA reads as TGTGCCAGCACTCTTGGGGGTCAGGGACTAGCGGGACGCGAGCAGTACTTC. Protein: CASTLGGQGLAGREQYF.

V is TRBV7-2 and J is TRBJ2-3; D ambiguous. Between the trimmed V and J ends, which lost 5 bases and 2 bases, there was a span of 8 bases. Germline loops: CDR1 SGHTA, CDR2 FQGNSA. This CDR3 is 13 amino acids long. CDR3 nucleotides: TGTGCCAGCAGCGCAGGCGTCACAGATACGCAGTATTTT. This encodes CASSAGVTDTQYF.

The rearrangement links TRBV5-6 to TRBJ1-5, with D possibly TRBD1 on 5 matching bases. CDR1 is SGHDT, CDR2 YYEEEE, per germline. V was shortened by 0 bases and J by 11 bases, with 9 bases between the two germline ends. The CDR3 spans 12 residues. The CDR3 DNA follows: TGTGCCAGCAGCTTGGCGGCGGGGGCCCAGCATTTT. Its protein product is CASSLAAGAQHF.